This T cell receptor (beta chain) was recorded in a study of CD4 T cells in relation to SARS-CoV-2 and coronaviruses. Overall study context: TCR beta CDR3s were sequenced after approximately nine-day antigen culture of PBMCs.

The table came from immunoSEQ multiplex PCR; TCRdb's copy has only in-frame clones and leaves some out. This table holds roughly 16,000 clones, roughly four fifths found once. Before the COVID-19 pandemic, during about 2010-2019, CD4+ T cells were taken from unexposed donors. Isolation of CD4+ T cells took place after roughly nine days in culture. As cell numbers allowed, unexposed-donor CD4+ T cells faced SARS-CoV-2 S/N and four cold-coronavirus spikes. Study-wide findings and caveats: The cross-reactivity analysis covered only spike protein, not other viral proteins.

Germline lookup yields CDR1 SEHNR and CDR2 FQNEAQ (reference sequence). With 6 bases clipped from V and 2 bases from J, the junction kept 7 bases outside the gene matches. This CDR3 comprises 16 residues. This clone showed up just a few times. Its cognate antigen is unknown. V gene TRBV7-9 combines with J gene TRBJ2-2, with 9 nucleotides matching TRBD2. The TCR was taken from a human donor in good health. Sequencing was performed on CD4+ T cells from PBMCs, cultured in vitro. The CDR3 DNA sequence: TGTGCCAGCAGACTGACTAGCGGAGGCAACACCGGGGAGCTGTTTTTT. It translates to CASRLTSGGNTGELFF.